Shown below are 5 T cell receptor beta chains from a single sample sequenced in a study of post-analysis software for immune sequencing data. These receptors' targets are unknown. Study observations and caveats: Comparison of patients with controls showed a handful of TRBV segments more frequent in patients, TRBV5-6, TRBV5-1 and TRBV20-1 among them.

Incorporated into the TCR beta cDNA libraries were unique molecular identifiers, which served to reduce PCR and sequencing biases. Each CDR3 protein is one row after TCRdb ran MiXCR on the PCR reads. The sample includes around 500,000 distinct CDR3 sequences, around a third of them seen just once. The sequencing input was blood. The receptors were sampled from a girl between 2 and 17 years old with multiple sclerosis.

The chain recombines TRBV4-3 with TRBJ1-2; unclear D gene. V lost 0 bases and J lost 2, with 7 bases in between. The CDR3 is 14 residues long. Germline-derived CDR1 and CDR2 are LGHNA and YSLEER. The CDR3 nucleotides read TGCGCCAGCAGCCAAGATATAGCAAACTATGGCTACACCTTC. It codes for CASSQDIANYGYTF.

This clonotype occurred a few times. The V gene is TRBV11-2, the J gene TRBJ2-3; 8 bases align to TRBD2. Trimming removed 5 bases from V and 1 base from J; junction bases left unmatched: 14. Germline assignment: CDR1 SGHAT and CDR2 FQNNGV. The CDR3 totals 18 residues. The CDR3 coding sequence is TGTGCCAGCAGCCCCGGGACTAGTCCATTGTGGGGCACAGATACGCAGTATTTT. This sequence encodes CASSPGTSPLWGTDTQYF. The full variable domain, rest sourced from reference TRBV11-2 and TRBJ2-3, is EAGVAQSPRYKIIEKRQSVAFWCNPISGHATLYWYQQILGQGPKLLIQFQNNGVVDDSQLPKDRFSAERLKGVDSTLKIQPAKLEDSAVYLCASSPGTSPLWGTDTQYFGPGTRLTVL.

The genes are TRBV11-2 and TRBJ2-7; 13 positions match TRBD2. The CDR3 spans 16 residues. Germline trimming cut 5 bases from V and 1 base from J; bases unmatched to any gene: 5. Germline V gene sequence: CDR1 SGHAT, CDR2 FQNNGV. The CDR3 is CASSVGTSGESYEQYF. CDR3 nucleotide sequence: TGTGCCAGCAGCGTTGGGACTAGCGGGGAGTCCTACGAGCAGTACTTC.

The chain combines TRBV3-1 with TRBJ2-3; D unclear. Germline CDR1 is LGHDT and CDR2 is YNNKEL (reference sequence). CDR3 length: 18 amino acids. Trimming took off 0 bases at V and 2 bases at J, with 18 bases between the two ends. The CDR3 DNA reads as TGTGCCAGCAGCCAAGATTCCAGCGCCGTCCCCTTCACAGATACGCAGTATTTT. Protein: CASSQDSSAVPFTDTQYF.

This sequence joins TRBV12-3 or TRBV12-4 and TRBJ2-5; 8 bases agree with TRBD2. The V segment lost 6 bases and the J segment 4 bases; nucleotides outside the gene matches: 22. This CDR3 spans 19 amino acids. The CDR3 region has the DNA TGTGCCAGCAGCCCAGGGACCCTAGGGCGGGGGGCTCCTCGAGAGACCCAGTACTTC. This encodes CASSPGTLGRGAPRETQYF.